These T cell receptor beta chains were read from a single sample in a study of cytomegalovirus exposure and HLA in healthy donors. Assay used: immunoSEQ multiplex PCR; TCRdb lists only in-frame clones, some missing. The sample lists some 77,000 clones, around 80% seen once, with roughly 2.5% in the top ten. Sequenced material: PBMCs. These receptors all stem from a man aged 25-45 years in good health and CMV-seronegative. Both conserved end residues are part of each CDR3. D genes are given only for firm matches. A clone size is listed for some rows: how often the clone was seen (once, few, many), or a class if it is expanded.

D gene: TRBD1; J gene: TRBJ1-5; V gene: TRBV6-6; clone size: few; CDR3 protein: CASRPGGANQPQHF; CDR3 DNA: TGTGCCAGCAGACCAGGGGGCGCGAACCAGCCCCAGCATTTT
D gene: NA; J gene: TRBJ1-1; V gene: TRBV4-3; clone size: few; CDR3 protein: CASSQDWGRAEAFF; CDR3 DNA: TGCGCCAGCAGCCAAGATTGGGGGAGGGCTGAAGCTTTCTTT
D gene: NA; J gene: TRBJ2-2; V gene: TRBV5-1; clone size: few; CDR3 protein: CASSLALRGTGELFF; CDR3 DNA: TGCGCCAGCAGCTTGGCCTTGCGGGGCACCGGGGAGCTGTTTTTT
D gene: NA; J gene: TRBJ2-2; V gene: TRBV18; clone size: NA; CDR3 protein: CASSPQGDGELFF; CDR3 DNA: TGTGCCAGCTCACCCCAGGGTGACGGGGAGCTGTTTTTT
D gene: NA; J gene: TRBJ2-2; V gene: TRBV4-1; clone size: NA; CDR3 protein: CASSFPGAGELFF; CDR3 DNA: TGCGCCAGCAGCTTCCCGGGGGCCGGGGAGCTGTTTTTT
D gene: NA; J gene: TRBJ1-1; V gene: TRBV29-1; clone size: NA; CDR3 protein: CSVESLGGAFF; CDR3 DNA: TGCAGCGTTGAGAGCCTTGGGGGGGCTTTCTTT
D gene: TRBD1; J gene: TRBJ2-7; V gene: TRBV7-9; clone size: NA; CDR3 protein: CASSSGQGEGEQYF; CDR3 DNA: TGTGCCAGCAGTTCGGGACAGGGGGAGGGGGAGCAGTACTTC
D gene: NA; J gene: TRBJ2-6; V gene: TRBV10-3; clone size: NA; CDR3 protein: CALSDSLASGANVLTF; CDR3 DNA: TGTGCCCTCAGTGATTCTTTGGCCTCAGGGGCCAACGTCCTGACTTTC
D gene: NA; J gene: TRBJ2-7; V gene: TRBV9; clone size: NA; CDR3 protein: CASSAQVSSYEQYF; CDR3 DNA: TGTGCCAGCAGCGCCCAGGTTAGCTCCTACGAGCAGTACTTC
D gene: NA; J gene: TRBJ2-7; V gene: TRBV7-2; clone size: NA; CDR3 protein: CASSVSYEQYF; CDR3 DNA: TGTGCCAGCAGCGTATCCTACGAGCAGTACTTC
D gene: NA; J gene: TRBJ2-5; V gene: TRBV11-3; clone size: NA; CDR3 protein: CASSLFGLQETQYF; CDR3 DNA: TGTGCCAGCAGCTTATTTGGGCTGCAAGAGACCCAGTACTTC
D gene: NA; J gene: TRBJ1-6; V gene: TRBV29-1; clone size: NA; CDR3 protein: CSVRGSGNSPLHF; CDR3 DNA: TGCAGCGTTCGGGGGAGCGGGAATTCACCCCTCCACTTT
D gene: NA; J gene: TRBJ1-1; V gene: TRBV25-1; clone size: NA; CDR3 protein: CASVGAENTEAFF; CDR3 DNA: TGTGCCAGCGTTGGGGCAGAGAACACTGAAGCTTTCTTT
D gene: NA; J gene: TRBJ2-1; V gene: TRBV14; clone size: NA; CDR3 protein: CASSQSGISYNEQFF; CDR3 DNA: TGTGCCAGCAGCCAATCAGGGATTTCCTACAATGAGCAGTTCTTC
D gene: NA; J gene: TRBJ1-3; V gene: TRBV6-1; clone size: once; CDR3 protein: CASSESGVGNTIYF; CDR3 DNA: TGTGCCAGCAGTGAGAGCGGAGTTGGAAACACCATATATTTT
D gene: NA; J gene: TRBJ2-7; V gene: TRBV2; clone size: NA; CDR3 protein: CASSVWTVSYEQYF; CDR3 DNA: TGTGCCAGCAGTGTCTGGACAGTTTCCTACGAGCAGTACTTC
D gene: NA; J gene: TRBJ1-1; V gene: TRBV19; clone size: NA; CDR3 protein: CASSIARSNTEAFF; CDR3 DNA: TGTGCCAGTAGTATAGCTCGGTCGAACACTGAAGCTTTCTTT
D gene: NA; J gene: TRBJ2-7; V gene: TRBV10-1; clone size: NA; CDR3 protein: CASSETGNHEQYF; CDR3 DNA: TGCGCCAGCAGTGAGACAGGGAACCACGAGCAGTACTTC
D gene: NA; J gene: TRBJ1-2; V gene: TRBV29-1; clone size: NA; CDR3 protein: CSVAGHGYGYTF; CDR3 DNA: TGCAGCGTTGCGGGACACGGCTATGGCTACACCTTC
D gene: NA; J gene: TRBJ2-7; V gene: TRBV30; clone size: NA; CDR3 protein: CAWSKSGDPYEQYF; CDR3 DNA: TGTGCCTGGAGTAAGTCAGGGGACCCCTACGAGCAGTACTTC
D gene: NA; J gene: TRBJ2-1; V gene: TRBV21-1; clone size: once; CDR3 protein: CASSKHGSGTPFEQFF; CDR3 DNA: TGTGCCAGCAGCAAACATGGTAGCGGTACCCCTTTTGAGCAGTTCTTC
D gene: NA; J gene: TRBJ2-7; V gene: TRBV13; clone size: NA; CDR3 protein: CASRSQTSYEQYF; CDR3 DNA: TGTGCCAGCAGATCCCAAACCAGCTACGAGCAGTACTTC
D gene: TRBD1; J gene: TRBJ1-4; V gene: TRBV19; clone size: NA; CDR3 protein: CASSIPSRGLREKLFF; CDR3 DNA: TGTGCCAGTAGTATCCCCTCCAGGGGGCTGCGGGAAAAACTGTTTTTT
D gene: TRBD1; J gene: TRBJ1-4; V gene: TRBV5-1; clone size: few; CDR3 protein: CASSLAGTGGEKLFF; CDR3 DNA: TGCGCCAGCAGCTTGGCCGGGACAGGGGGTGAAAAACTGTTTTTT
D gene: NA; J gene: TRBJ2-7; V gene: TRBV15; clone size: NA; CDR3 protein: CATSRDPLRGYEQYF; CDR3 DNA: TGTGCCACCAGCAGAGATCCTCTACGGGGTTACGAGCAGTACTTC
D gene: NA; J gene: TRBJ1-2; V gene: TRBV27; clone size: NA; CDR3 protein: CASSPRTAPGILYGYTF; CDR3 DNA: TGTGCCAGCAGTCCCCGGACGGCCCCGGGGATTCTCTATGGCTACACCTTC
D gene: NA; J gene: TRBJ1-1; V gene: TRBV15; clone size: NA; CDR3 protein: CATSSRVNTEAFF; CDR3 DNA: TGTGCCACCAGCAGCAGGGTTAACACTGAAGCTTTCTTT
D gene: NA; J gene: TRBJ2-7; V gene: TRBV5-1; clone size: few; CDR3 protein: CASSPAVGGSREQYF; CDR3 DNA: TGCGCCAGCAGCCCGGCCGTGGGGGGTTCAAGAGAGCAGTACTTC
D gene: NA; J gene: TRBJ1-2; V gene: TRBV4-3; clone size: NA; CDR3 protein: CASSHVDRPLRGYTF; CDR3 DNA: TGCGCCAGCAGCCATGTTGACAGACCGCTTCGTGGCTACACCTTC
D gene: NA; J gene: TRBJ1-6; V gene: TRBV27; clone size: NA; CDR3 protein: CASSLLPGENSPLHF; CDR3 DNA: TGTGCCAGCAGTTTACTACCAGGGGAAAATTCACCCCTCCACTTT
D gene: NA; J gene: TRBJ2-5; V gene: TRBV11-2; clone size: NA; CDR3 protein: CASSLGLETQYF; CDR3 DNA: TGTGCCAGCAGCCTCGGGTTAGAGACCCAGTACTTC
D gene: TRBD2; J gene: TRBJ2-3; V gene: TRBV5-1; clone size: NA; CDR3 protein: CASSFGLAASTDTQYF; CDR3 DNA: TGCGCCAGCAGCTTCGGACTAGCGGCTAGCACAGATACGCAGTATTTT